The present TCR beta chain was sequenced within a study of molecular identifiers for immune sequencing clone quantification. Bulk TCR library preparation followed previously described methods with listed TCR primers. TCRdb called the PCR reads again in MiXCR, with one record for every CDR3 protein. The sample holds approximately 680,000 distinct CDR3 sequences, 25% seen once. The CD8+CD4-CCR7+CD45RA+ phenotype defined the sorted naive CD8 T cells. Findings and caveats of the study: Clones that exceeded 20 RNA copies held over 99% of effector molecules, yet under 1% in naive cells.

CDR1 and CDR2 from the germline V gene are MDHEN and SYDVKM. CDR3 length: 17 amino acids. V was cut by 6 bases and J by 6 bases, with 21 bases left in between. Comment on this clonotype: The antigen remains undetermined.

This TCR derives from a human donor in good health. Some libraries in this study had Jurkat cell RNA spiked in. This chain joins TRBV28 and TRBJ1-6, with TRBD1 as a possible D gene (6 bases). The sample consisted of naive CD8+ T cells from blood, with Jurkat cell RNA spiked in. The sample's subset: FACS-sorted CD8+CD4-CCR7+CD45RA+ naive T cells. CDR3 residues: CASSHIHKTGTNSPLHF. In DNA, the CDR3 is TGTGCCAGCAGCCACATCCACAAAACAGGGACTAATTCACCCCTCCACTTT.